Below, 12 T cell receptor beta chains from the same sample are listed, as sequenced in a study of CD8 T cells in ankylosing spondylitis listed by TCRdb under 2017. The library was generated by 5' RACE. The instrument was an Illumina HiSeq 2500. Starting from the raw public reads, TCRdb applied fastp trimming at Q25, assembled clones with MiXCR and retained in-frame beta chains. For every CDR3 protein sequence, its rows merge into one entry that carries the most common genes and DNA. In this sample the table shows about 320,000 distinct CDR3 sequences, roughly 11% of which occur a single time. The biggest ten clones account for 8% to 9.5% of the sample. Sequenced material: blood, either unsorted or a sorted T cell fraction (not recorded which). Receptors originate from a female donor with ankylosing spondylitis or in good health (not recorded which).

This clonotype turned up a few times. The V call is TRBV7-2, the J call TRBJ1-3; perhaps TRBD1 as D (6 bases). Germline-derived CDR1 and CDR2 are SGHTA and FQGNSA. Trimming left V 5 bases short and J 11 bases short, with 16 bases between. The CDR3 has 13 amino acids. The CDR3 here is CASSQGRGPSIYF. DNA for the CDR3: TGTGCCAGCAGCCAGGGGAGGGGCCCGTCCATATATTTT. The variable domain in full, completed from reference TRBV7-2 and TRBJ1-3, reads GAGVSQSPSNKVTEKGKDVELRCDPISGHTALYWYRQSLGQGLEFLIYFQGNSAPDKSGLPSDRFSAERTGGSVSTLTIQRTQQEDSAVYLCASSQGRGPSIYFGEGSWLTVV.

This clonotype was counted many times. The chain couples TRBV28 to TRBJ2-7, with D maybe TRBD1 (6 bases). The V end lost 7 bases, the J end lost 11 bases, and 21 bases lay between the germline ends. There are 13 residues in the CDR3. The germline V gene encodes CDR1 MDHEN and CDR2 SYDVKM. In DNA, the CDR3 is TGTGCCAGCACGCCCAGGGGCTACCTACGGGAGTACTTC. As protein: CASTPRGYLREYF. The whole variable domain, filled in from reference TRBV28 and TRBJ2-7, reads DVKVTQSSRYLVKRTGEKVFLECVQDMDHENMFWYRQDPGLGLRLIYFSYDVKMKEKGDIPEGYSVSREKKERFSLILESASTNQTSMYLCASTPRGYLREYFGPGTRLTVT.

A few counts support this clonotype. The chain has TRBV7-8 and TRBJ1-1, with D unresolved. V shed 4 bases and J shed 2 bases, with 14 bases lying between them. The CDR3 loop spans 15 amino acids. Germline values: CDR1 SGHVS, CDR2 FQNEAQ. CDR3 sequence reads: CASSSHWSGNTEAFF. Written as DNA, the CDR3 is TGTGCCAGCAGCTCCCACTGGTCGGGAAACACTGAAGCTTTCTTT.

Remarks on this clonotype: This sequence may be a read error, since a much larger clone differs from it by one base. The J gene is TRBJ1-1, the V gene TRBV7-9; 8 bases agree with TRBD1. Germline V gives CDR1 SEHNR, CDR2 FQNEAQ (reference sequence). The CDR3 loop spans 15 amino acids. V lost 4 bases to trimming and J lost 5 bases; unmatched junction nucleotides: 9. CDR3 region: CASSYYDRGGTEAFF. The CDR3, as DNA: TGTGCCAGCAGCTACTACGACAGGGGAGGTACTGAAGCTTTCTTT.

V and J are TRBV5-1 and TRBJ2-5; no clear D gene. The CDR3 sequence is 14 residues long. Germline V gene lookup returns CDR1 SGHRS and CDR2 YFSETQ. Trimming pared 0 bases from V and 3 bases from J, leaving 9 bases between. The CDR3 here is CASSLVPRKETQYF. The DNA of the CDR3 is TGCGCCAGCAGCTTGGTTCCCAGAAAAGAGACCCAGTACTTC.

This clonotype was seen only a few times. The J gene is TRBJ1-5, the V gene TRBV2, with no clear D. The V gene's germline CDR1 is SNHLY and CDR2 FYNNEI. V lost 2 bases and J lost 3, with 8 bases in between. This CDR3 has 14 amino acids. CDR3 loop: CASSERVSNQPQHF. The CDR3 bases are TGTGCCAGCAGTGAACGGGTCTCCAATCAGCCCCAGCATTTT.

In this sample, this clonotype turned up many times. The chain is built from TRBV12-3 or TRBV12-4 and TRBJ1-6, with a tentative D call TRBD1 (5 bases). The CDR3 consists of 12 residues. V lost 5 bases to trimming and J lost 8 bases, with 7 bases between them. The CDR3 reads CASSDSYSPLHF. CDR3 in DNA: TGTGCCAGCAGTGACAGCTATTCACCCCTCCACTTT.

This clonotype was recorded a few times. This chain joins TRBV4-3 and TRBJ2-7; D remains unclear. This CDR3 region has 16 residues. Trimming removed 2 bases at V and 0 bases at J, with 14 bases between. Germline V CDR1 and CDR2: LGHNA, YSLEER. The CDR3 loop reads CASSQTFSGSSYEQYF. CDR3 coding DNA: TGCGCCAGCAGCCAAACATTCTCCGGAAGCTCCTACGAGCAGTACTTC.

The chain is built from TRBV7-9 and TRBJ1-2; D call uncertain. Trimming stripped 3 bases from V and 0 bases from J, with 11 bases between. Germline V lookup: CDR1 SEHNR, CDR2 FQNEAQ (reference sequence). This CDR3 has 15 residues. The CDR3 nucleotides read TGTGCCAGCAGCTTCCCCTCCGGGGCTAACTATGGCTACACCTTC. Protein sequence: CASSFPSGANYGYTF.

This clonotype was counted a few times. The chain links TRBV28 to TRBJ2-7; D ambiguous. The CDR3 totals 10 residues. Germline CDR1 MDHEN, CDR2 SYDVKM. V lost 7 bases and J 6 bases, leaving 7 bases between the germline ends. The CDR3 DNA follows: TGTGCCAGCACCGCGGTCGAGCAGTACTTC. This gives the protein CASTAVEQYF.

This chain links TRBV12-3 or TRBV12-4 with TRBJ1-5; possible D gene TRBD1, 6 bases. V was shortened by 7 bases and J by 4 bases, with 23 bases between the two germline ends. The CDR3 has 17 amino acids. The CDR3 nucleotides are TGTGCCAGCAACCAAGGGGGGGGCGTCGGGGGGAATCAGCCCCAGCATTTT. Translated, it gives CASNQGGGVGGNQPQHF.

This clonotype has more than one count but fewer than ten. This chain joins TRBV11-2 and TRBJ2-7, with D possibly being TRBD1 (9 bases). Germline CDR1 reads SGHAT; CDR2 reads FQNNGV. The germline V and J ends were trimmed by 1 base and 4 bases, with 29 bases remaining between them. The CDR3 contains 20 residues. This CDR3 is CASSLGGQGEWSSGRYEQYF. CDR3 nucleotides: TGTGCCAGCAGCTTAGGGGGACAGGGTGAATGGTCTAGCGGGCGTTACGAGCAGTACTTC.